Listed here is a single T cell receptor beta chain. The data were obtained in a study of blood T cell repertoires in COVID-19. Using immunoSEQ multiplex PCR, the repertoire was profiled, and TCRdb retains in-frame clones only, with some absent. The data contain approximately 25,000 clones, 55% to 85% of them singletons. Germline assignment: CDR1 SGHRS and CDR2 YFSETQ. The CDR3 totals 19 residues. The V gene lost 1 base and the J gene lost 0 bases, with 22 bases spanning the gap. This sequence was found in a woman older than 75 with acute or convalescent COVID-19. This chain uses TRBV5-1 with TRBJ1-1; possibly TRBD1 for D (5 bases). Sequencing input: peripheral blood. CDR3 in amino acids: CASSLTGPKWSPLNTEAFF. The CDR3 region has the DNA TGCGCCAGCAGCTTGACAGGCCCGAAATGGAGTCCCTTGAACACTGAAGCTTTCTTT.